This entry describes one T cell receptor (beta chain). Its antigen remains unidentified. Additional DNA sequences in this sample encode the identical CDR3. The sample is drawn from a study of shared clonotypes between healthy human individuals. Authors' processing steps: With immunoSEQ giving junction-only sequences and no quality scores, filtering differed. The data were produced by immunoSEQ multiplex PCR, yet TCRdb's version contains in-frame clones alone and is incomplete. That table furnishes V, J and clone size, whereas the DNA furnished D and trimming. The sample holds about 1.5 million clones, around 97% seen once. The ends were cut back, 2 bases at V and 2 bases at J, with 9 bases in the middle. This CDR3 spans 14 amino acids. Germline loops: CDR1 ENHRY, CDR2 SYGVKD. Points from the study as a whole: Among four donors, approximately 4.6% of naive CD4 clonotypes were found in common. Few donors limited the genetic and exposure-history diversity represented.

The receptor was isolated from a man younger than 40 in good health. Sequencing was performed on naive CD4+ T cells sorted from blood. Sample subset: CD45RA+ positively selected. This chain joins TRBV10-3 and TRBJ2-5, with D perhaps TRBD2 (6 bases). CDR3 region: CAISEGGEQETQYF. The CDR3 nucleotides read TGTGCCATCAGTGAGGGCGGGGAGCAAGAGACCCAGTACTTC.